Shown below are 28 T cell receptor beta chains from a single sample sequenced in a study of blood T cell repertoires in COVID-19. Libraries were prepared by immunoSEQ multiplex PCR; TCRdb keeps only in-frame clonotypes and omits some of them. The table records 280,000 or so clones, around 90% of them present only once. Sequencing was done on a sample of PBMCs or T cells enriched from blood (not recorded which). These TCRs come from a woman aged 18 to 35 with acute COVID-19.

The rearrangement joins TRBV29-1 to TRBJ1-1; unclear D gene. The CDR3 totals 15 residues. Germline CDR1 is SQVTM and CDR2 is ANQGSEA. V shed 2 bases and J shed 4 bases, with 17 bases lying between them. This CDR3 reads CSVENPTQSGTEAFF. The CDR3 region has the DNA TGCAGCGTTGAAAATCCAACTCAGTCGGGCACTGAAGCTTTCTTT.

Only one count was recorded for this clone. The same CDR3 also results from other DNA sequences found in this sample. The CDR3 sequence: CASGGTGGYNEQFF. The CDR3 bases are TGTGCTAGTGGCGGGACAGGGGGCTACAATGAGCAGTTCTTC. The V gene is TRBV12-5, the J gene TRBJ2-1, with TRBD1 matching 11 bases. The CDR3 is 14 residues long. J gave up 3 bases and V 6 bases, and 1 base lay outside the gene matches. Germline loops: CDR1 LGHNT, CDR2 FRNRAP.

The CDR3 protein is CASRMAISFSGANVLTF. The CDR3 DNA sequence: TGTGCCAGCAGGATGGCTATTAGCTTCTCTGGGGCCAACGTCCTGACTTTC. The chain uses TRBV27 and TRBJ2-6; D not certain. The CDR3 is 17 residues long. V gave up 6 bases and J gave up 0 bases, with 15 bases separating them. Germline V gene data show CDR1 as MNHEY and CDR2 as SMNVEV (reference sequence).

The chain is built from TRBV9 and TRBJ2-5; 7 nucleotides align to TRBD1. CDR3 length: 16 residues. Germline V lookup: CDR1 SGDLS, CDR2 YYNGEE. V shed 3 bases and J 7 bases; nucleotides not matched to a gene: 15. The CDR3 DNA is TGTGCCAGCAGCGATCCAGGGGGTATCCAGTCGGGGACCCAGTACTTC. Translating gives CASSDPGGIQSGTQYF.

The CDR3 is CASSRQSQYEQYF. In nucleotides, the CDR3 is TGTGCCAGCAGTCGACAGAGCCAGTACGAGCAGTACTTC. V usage is TRBV6-2 or TRBV6-3 and J usage is TRBJ2-7, with D possibly TRBD1 on 5 matching bases. The length of the CDR3 is 13 residues. Trimming shortened V by 5 bases and J by 4 bases, and 12 bases separated the two germline ends. In germline, CDR1 is MNHEY, CDR2 SVGEGT.

CDR3 sequence: CASSQELTGELFF. CDR3 nucleotide sequence: TGTGCCAGCAGCCAAGAACTAACCGGGGAGCTGTTTTTT. The chain has TRBV14 and TRBJ2-2; no firm D call. The CDR3 loop spans 13 amino acids. From germline, CDR1 is SGHDN and CDR2 FVKESK. V shed 0 bases and J shed 5 bases, with 4 bases lying between them.

With respect to this clone: The sample carries other DNA sequences with the same CDR3. The chain links TRBV11-2 to TRBJ2-7; 7 bases line up with TRBD2. CDR3 length: 14 residues. V dropped 1 base and J dropped 3; count of bases not matched to a gene: 3. The germline gives CDR1 SGHAT, CDR2 FQNNGV. The CDR3 sequence: CASSLGLADYEQYF. In DNA, the CDR3 is TGTGCCAGCAGCTTAGGGCTAGCGGACTACGAGCAGTACTTC. The full variable domain, with the rest looked up from reference TRBV11-2 and TRBJ2-7, is EAGVAQSPRYKIIEKRQSVAFWCNPISGHATLYWYQQILGQGPKLLIQFQNNGVVDDSQLPKDRFSAERLKGVDSTLKIQPAKLEDSAVYLCASSLGLADYEQYFGPGTRLTVT.

J is TRBJ2-3 and V is TRBV11-2; TRBD2 is a possible D gene (6 bases). The CDR3 covers 15 residues. Trimming took 6 bases from V and 3 from J, leaving 16 bases between them. Germline CDR1 is SGHAT and CDR2 is FQNNGV. CDR3 amino acids: CASRSPGDLTDTQYF. CDR3 coding DNA: TGTGCCAGCAGAAGTCCGGGAGATCTAACAGATACGCAGTATTTT.

The V call is TRBV3-1 (or the pseudogene TRBV3-2), the J call TRBJ2-1, with TRBD2 identical over 7 bases. CDR3 length equals 16 residues. Losses at the gene ends were 1 base for V and 4 bases for J; bases not matched to a gene: 7. Germline CDR1 reads LGHDT; CDR2 reads YNNKEL (reference sequence). The CDR3 nucleotides read TGTGCCAGCAGCCAAGCGAGCGGGACGGGGTACAATGAGCAGTTCTTC. It specifies CASSQASGTGYNEQFF.

This chain uses TRBV7-2 with TRBJ2-5, with TRBD2 matching 11 bases. Germline values: CDR1 SGHTA, CDR2 FQGNSA. This CDR3 is 15 amino acids long. With 1 base clipped from V and 2 bases from J, the junction kept 0 bases outside the gene matches. The CDR3 nucleotides are TGTGCCAGCAGCTTAGGACTAGCGGGACAAGAGACCCAGTACTTC. It yields the protein CASSLGLAGQETQYF.

The chain carries TRBV28 and TRBJ2-1, with 10 bases lining up with TRBD2. CDR1 and CDR2 (germline): MDHEN, SYDVKM. The V segment lost 9 bases and the J segment 5 bases; nucleotides outside the gene matches: 7. This CDR3 is 14 amino acids long. DNA for the CDR3: TGTGCCAGTAGTCTAGCGGGAGATGACAATGAGCAGTTCTTC. This encodes CASSLAGDDNEQFF.

The chain links TRBV6-5 to TRBJ1-2, with 10 positions matching TRBD1. Germline trimming cut 7 bases from V and 7 bases from J; bases unmatched to any gene: 9. Germline V CDR1 and CDR2: MNHEY, SVGAGI. CDR3 length: 14 residues. Here the CDR3 reads CASNRDRGEGGYTF. The CDR3 region has the DNA TGTGCCAGCAACCGGGACAGGGGAGAGGGTGGCTACACCTTC.

This clone was detected once. The chain employs TRBV27 and TRBJ2-7; 8 nucleotides line up with TRBD2. V lost 4 bases, J lost 5 bases, and 7 bases stayed unmatched. Germline V gene lookup returns CDR1 MNHEY and CDR2 SMNVEV (reference sequence). This CDR3 spans 14 amino acids. The CDR3 sequence is CASSSGLAGDEQYF. The CDR3 DNA reads TGTGCCAGCAGTTCTGGACTAGCTGGGGACGAGCAGTACTTC.

The chain is built from TRBV6-5 and TRBJ1-6; 10 nucleotides line up with TRBD1. Germline loops: CDR1 MNHEY, CDR2 SVGAGI. The CDR3 is made up of 15 amino acids. V lost 0 bases to trimming and J lost 8 bases; unmatched junction nucleotides: 1. As DNA, the CDR3 is TGTGCCAGCAGTTACTCGGGACAGGGGCATTCACCCCTCCACTTT. This gives the protein CASSYSGQGHSPLHF.

The CDR3 DNA reads TGTGCCAGCAGTGAAAAAGGGACAGGTAATGCGGACACTGAAGCTTTCTTT. Encoded protein: CASSEKGTGNADTEAFF. The chain has TRBV6-1 and TRBJ1-1, with 8 bases lining up with TRBD1. The CDR3 is made up of 17 amino acids. Germline values: CDR1 MNHNS, CDR2 SASEGT. J lost 3 bases, V lost 2 bases, and 11 bases had no gene match.

Only one count was recorded for this clone. V and J are TRBV5-4 and TRBJ2-3, with 8 bases aligning to TRBD2. The CDR3 has 18 residues. V gave up 4 bases and J gave up 4 bases; unmatched junction bases: 17. Germline values: CDR1 SGHNT, CDR2 YYREEE (reference sequence). CDR3 residues: CASSPRPPGREGADTQYF. CDR3 DNA sequence: TGTGCCAGCAGCCCCCGACCCCCGGGTCGGGAGGGAGCAGATACGCAGTATTTT.

V is TRBV27 and J is TRBJ2-1; 7 bases fit TRBD2. The J segment lost 1 base and the V segment lost 5 bases, leaving 8 bases of the junction unmatched. CDR1 and CDR2 (germline): MNHEY, SMNVEV (reference sequence). The CDR3 is made up of 16 amino acids. The CDR3 region has the DNA TGTGCCAGCAGTCCCATAGCGGGCCCATCCTACAATGAGCAGTTCTTC. It encodes CASSPIAGPSYNEQFF.

The gene calls are TRBV5-4 and TRBJ1-4, with 8 bases matching TRBD1. Germline CDR1 reads SGHNT; CDR2 reads YYREEE (reference sequence). Losses at the gene ends were 0 bases for V and 4 bases for J; bases not matched to a gene: 5. This CDR3 is 16 amino acids long. The CDR3 DNA sequence: TGTGCCAGCAGCTTGGGACGGACAGGGCGTAATGAAAAACTGTTTTTT. Its translation: CASSLGRTGRNEKLFF.

The rearrangement uses TRBV5-4 and TRBJ2-7; no reliable D call. V lost 0 bases to trimming and J lost 0 bases, with 7 bases between them. Germline V gene data show CDR1 as SGHNT and CDR2 as YYREEE (reference sequence). The CDR3 totals 14 residues. CDR3 sequence (DNA): TGTGCCAGCAGCTTGGACTCACCCTCCTACGAGCAGTACTTC. Translation gives CASSLDSPSYEQYF.

This clone was observed a few times. The chain has TRBV28 and TRBJ1-4; 9 positions match TRBD1. This CDR3 comprises 14 residues. Germline V CDR1 and CDR2: MDHEN, SYDVKM. V shed 6 bases and J 7 bases; nucleotides not matched to a gene: 6. The CDR3, as DNA: TGTGCCAGCAGCGCACAGGGGGCGGCTGAAAAACTGTTTTTT. Protein: CASSAQGAAEKLFF. The variable domain in full, completed from reference TRBV28 and TRBJ1-4, reads DVKVTQSSRYLVKRTGEKVFLECVQDMDHENMFWYRQDPGLGLRLIYFSYDVKMKEKGDIPEGYSVSREKKERFSLILESASTNQTSMYLCASSAQGAAEKLFFGSGTQLSVL.

Worth noting for this clone: The identical CDR3 is also encoded by other nucleotide sequences in the sample. The rearrangement links TRBV28 to TRBJ2-7; 9 bases are a match to TRBD1. The CDR3 extends over 13 amino acids. The germline gives CDR1 MDHEN, CDR2 SYDVKM. V shed 6 bases and J 4 bases; nucleotides not matched to a gene: 4. The CDR3 nucleotides read TGTGCCAGCAGCCCGGGACAGGGTTACGAGCAGTACTTC. It specifies CASSPGQGYEQYF.

This chain connects TRBV28 to TRBJ1-2, with TRBD1 matching over 7 bases. V shed 10 bases and J 6 bases; nucleotides not matched to a gene: 11. Germline V gene sequence: CDR1 MDHEN, CDR2 SYDVKM. CDR3 length: 13 amino acids. As DNA, the CDR3 is TGTGCCATCAGCAAGGACAGGCTCCATGGCTACACCTTC. It codes for CAISKDRLHGYTF.

This rearrangement joins TRBV30 to TRBJ2-1, with 11 nucleotides matching TRBD2. Trimming took 7 bases from V and 8 from J; bases not matched to a gene: 16. This CDR3 is 16 amino acids long. Germline V CDR1 and CDR2: GTSNPN, SVGIG (reference sequence). This chain's CDR3 is CAFDGGKLAGAHEQFF. The DNA of the CDR3 is TGTGCCTTCGACGGGGGGAAACTAGCGGGAGCCCATGAGCAGTTCTTC.

Comments on this clone: At one end the junction does not follow the germline gene, possibly because of a read error. The identical CDR3 is also encoded by other nucleotide sequences in the sample. This chain joins TRBV10-3 and TRBJ2-7, with 7 positions matching TRBD1. The CDR3 has 14 residues. Looked up from germline, CDR1 is ENHRY and CDR2 is SYGVKD. The CDR3 protein is CAISESGQVVEQYF. As DNA, the CDR3 is TGTGCCATTAGTGAGTCCGGACAGGTTGTCGAGCAGTACTTC.

This clone was counted between two and nine times. The chain carries TRBV7-8 and TRBJ2-5; 14 bases match TRBD2. Per the germline V gene, CDR1 is SGHVS and CDR2 is FQNEAQ. The junction had 1 base not matched to a gene; V was cut back by 3 bases and J by 1 base. The CDR3 sequence is 16 residues long. The CDR3 region has the DNA TGTGCCAGCAGCTTCGGACTAGCGGGAGGCCAAGAGACCCAGTACTTC. Amino acid sequence: CASSFGLAGGQETQYF.

The chain employs TRBV7-2 and TRBJ2-1, with TRBD1 matching over 8 bases. The CDR3 contains 16 residues. With 5 bases clipped from V and 8 bases from J, the junction kept 14 bases outside the gene matches. Germline CDR1 reads SGHTA; CDR2 reads FQGNSA. CDR3 protein: CASSLRPQGARDEQFF. CDR3 sequence (DNA): TGTGCCAGCAGCCTGAGGCCCCAGGGGGCGCGGGATGAGCAGTTCTTC.

This clone was found once. One end of the junction does not line up with germline, which may come from a read error. This rearrangement joins TRBV7-7 to TRBJ2-1, with 9 bases matching TRBD2. The germline V gene has CDR1 SSHAT and CDR2 FNYEAQ (reference sequence). This CDR3 comprises 17 residues. As DNA, the CDR3 is TGTGCTAGCAGCTTAGGACCTAGCGGGAACGAGTACAATGAGCAGTTCTTC. As protein: CASSLGPSGNEYNEQFF.

This chain uses TRBV7-9 with TRBJ2-3; TRBD1 matches at 8 bases. In germline, CDR1 is SEHNR, CDR2 FQNEAQ (reference sequence). There are 14 residues in the CDR3. J was trimmed by 4 bases and V by 5 bases; bases with no gene match: 5. The CDR3: CASSRDRSSDTQYF. In DNA form, the CDR3 reads TGTGCCAGCAGCAGGGACAGGAGTTCAGATACGCAGTATTTT.